Presented here are 23 T cell receptor beta chains from one specimen sequenced in a study of blood T cell repertoires in COVID-19. The table came from immunoSEQ multiplex PCR; TCRdb's copy has only in-frame clones and leaves some out. This table has about 160,000 clones, about 90% appearing once. The sample taken for sequencing was peripheral blood. The receptor set was obtained from an elderly man with acute or convalescent COVID-19.

This chain connects TRBV6-5 to TRBJ1-1; no clear D gene. The germline CDR1 and CDR2 sequences are MNHEY and SVGAGI. The V and J ends lost 2 bases and 4 bases respectively, with 14 bases between them. This CDR3 has 15 residues. This CDR3 is CASSYLGGKGTEAFF. The CDR3 DNA reads TGTGCCAGCAGTTACCTTGGAGGTAAAGGCACTGAAGCTTTCTTT.

The V call is TRBV6-5, the J call TRBJ2-5, with 8 bases lining up with TRBD2. This CDR3 is built from 14 residues. Losses at the gene ends were 6 bases for V and 7 bases for J; bases not matched to a gene: 10. Germline V gene data show CDR1 as MNHEY and CDR2 as SVGAGI. As DNA, the CDR3 is TGTGCCAGCAGCAGAGCGGGAGCCGGGGGGACCCAGTACTTC. Amino acids: CASSRAGAGGTQYF.

The V gene is TRBV18, the J gene TRBJ1-1, with TRBD1 matching over 7 bases. Trimming at V came to 3 bases and at J to 3 bases, leaving 7 bases not matched to a gene. Germline V gene lookup returns CDR1 KGHSH and CDR2 LQKENI. The CDR3 runs to 15 residues. CDR3 DNA sequence: TGTGCCAGCTCACCGATGACAGGGCCATACACTGAAGCTTTCTTT. Translating gives CASSPMTGPYTEAFF.

The rearrangement joins TRBV15 to TRBJ2-3; maybe TRBD1 (6 bases). From germline, CDR1 is LNHNV and CDR2 YYDKDF (reference sequence). There are 15 residues in the CDR3. V gave up 0 bases and J gave up 1 base, with 8 bases separating them. CDR3 DNA sequence: TGTGCCACCAGCAGAGATCGGACAGGCACAGATACGCAGTATTTT. Translation gives CATSRDRTGTDTQYF. Filled out from reference TRBV15 and TRBJ2-3, the complete variable domain reads DAMVIQNPRYQVTQFGKPVTLSCSQTLNHNVMYWYQQKSSQAPKLLFHYYDKDFNNEADTPDNFQSRRPNTSFCFLDIRSPGLGDTAMYLCATSRDRTGTDTQYFGPGTRLTVL.

This chain joins TRBV5-1 and TRBJ2-2; tentative D call: TRBD1 (6 bases). The CDR3 loop spans 14 amino acids. Trimming shortened V by 4 bases and J by 1 base, and 8 bases separated the two germline ends. The germline V gene encodes CDR1 SGHRS and CDR2 YFSETQ. The CDR3 protein is CASSQTGNTGELFF. DNA of the CDR3: TGCGCCAGCAGCCAGACAGGGAACACCGGGGAGCTGTTTTTT.

V usage is TRBV5-4 and J usage is TRBJ2-5; 7 nucleotides align to TRBD1. Trimming removed 0 bases from V and 5 bases from J; junction bases left unmatched: 4. This CDR3 is 14 amino acids long. The V gene's germline CDR1 is SGHNT and CDR2 YYREEE (reference sequence). CDR3 in amino acids: CASSLGGTAETQYF. CDR3 nucleotide sequence: TGTGCCAGCAGCTTGGGGGGGACAGCGGAGACCCAGTACTTC.

The genes are TRBV5-1 and TRBJ2-1; 7 bases align to TRBD2. V gave up 4 bases and J gave up 2 bases; unmatched junction bases: 6. The V gene's germline CDR1 is SGHRS and CDR2 YFSETQ. The CDR3 covers 15 residues. DNA for the CDR3: TGCGCCAGCAGCGCCAGCGGGGCAACCTACAATGAGCAGTTCTTC. As protein: CASSASGATYNEQFF.

The gene calls are TRBV9 and TRBJ1-4; TRBD1 agrees at 8 bases. CDR1 and CDR2 from the germline V gene are SGDLS and YYNGEE. Trimming at V came to 3 bases and at J to 8 bases, leaving 12 bases not matched to a gene. The CDR3 contains 16 residues. The CDR3 DNA reads as TGTGCCAGCAGCGCGCAGGCAGGGGGCGCCTACGAAAAACTGTTTTTT. Translated, it gives CASSAQAGGAYEKLFF.

The rearrangement joins TRBV4-2 to TRBJ2-3; 10 nucleotides align to TRBD2. CDR1 is LGHNA and CDR2 is YNFKEQ in the germline V gene. V dropped 3 bases and J dropped 4; count of bases not matched to a gene: 10. There are 17 residues in the CDR3. In DNA form, the CDR3 reads TGTGCCAGCAGCCATGCCTCGGATCTAGCGGGGGCAGATACGCAGTATTTT. It specifies CASSHASDLAGADTQYF.

The chain has TRBV5-6 and TRBJ1-5; TRBD1 agrees at 8 bases. The CDR3 consists of 15 residues. In germline, CDR1 is SGHDT, CDR2 YYEEEE. J gave up 7 bases and V 3 bases, and 9 bases lay outside the gene matches. As DNA, the CDR3 is TGTGCCAGCAGCTCAATAGACAGGGGTGACCAGCCCCAGCATTTT. Translating it yields CASSSIDRGDQPQHF.

This chain uses TRBV19 with TRBJ2-5, with 8 bases lining up with TRBD1. Unmatched junction bases numbered 7, after V lost 3 bases and J lost 4 bases. CDR1 LNHDA and CDR2 SQIVND come from the germline V gene (reference sequence). The CDR3 has 15 residues. The CDR3 reads CASSMRTGMRETQYF. The CDR3 DNA follows: TGTGCCAGTAGTATGCGGACAGGGATGAGAGAGACCCAGTACTTC.

This sequence joins TRBV6-5 and TRBJ2-5; 9 nucleotides agree with TRBD1. CDR1 and CDR2 from the germline V gene are MNHEY and SVGAGI. This CDR3 comprises 15 residues. V was pared by 2 bases and J by 5 bases, with 6 bases of the junction left unmatched. The CDR3 sequence is CASSYTSGTGETQYF. The CDR3 nucleotides are TGTGCCAGCAGTTACACCTCCGGGACAGGGGAGACCCAGTACTTC.

J is TRBJ2-2 and V is TRBV5-6; TRBD2 agrees at 7 bases. This CDR3 contains 16 residues. The J segment lost 1 base and the V segment lost 4 bases, leaving 7 bases of the junction unmatched. CDR1 SGHDT and CDR2 YYEEEE come from the germline V gene. The DNA of the CDR3 is TGTGCCAGCAGCCCCCGGGACTATAAGAACACCGGGGAGCTGTTTTTT. Protein: CASSPRDYKNTGELFF.

The rearrangement joins TRBV4-2 to TRBJ2-3, with 16 bases lining up with TRBD2. Germline V gene sequence: CDR1 LGHNA, CDR2 YNFKEQ. The CDR3 sequence is 17 residues long. V trimming: 0 bases; J trimming: 4 bases; junction bases outside the gene matches: 1. The CDR3, as DNA: TGTGCCAGCAGCCAAGACGGGACTAGCGGGAGGGCAGATACGCAGTATTTT. Encoded protein: CASSQDGTSGRADTQYF.

The chain combines TRBV9 with TRBJ2-7; maybe TRBD2 (6 bases). This CDR3 is built from 13 residues. Germline CDR1 SGDLS, CDR2 YYNGEE. V was shortened by 0 bases and J by 6 bases, with 10 bases between the two germline ends. The DNA of the CDR3 is TGTGCCAGCAGCGTAGTTGCGGGGACCGAGCAGTACTTC. Its translation: CASSVVAGTEQYF.

The gene calls are TRBV18 and TRBJ2-7; possibly TRBD2 for D (5 bases). The CDR3 is 13 residues long. V dropped 6 bases and J dropped 3 bases, with 12 bases sitting between them. Germline-derived CDR1 and CDR2 are KGHSH and LQKENI. For the CDR3, the DNA is TGTGCCAGCTCGCCCACGGGGAACTACGAGCAGTACTTC. This translates into CASSPTGNYEQYF.

The rearrangement uses TRBV7-9 and TRBJ2-7; 8 nucleotides line up with TRBD1. V gave up 5 bases and J gave up 2 bases; unmatched junction bases: 5. CDR1 and CDR2 from the germline V gene are SEHNR and FQNEAQ (reference sequence). The CDR3 sequence is 14 residues long. In nucleotides, the CDR3 is TGTGCCAGCAGCAGAGACAGGGGACCCTACGAGCAGTACTTC. This encodes CASSRDRGPYEQYF.

The chain links TRBV5-8 to TRBJ1-5; 9 nucleotides agree with TRBD1. This CDR3 comprises 14 residues. Germline CDR1 reads SGHTS; CDR2 reads YDEGEE. V was clipped by 4 bases and J by 12 bases; unmatched bases: 11. This CDR3 reads CASSTGTGSQSQHF. As DNA, the CDR3 is TGTGCCAGCAGCACCGGGACAGGGAGCCAGAGCCAGCATTTT.

V gene TRBV15 combines with J gene TRBJ1-1; 8 nucleotides agree with TRBD1. Unmatched junction bases numbered 4, after V lost 1 base and J lost 3 bases. Germline loops: CDR1 LNHNV, CDR2 YYDKDF (reference sequence). This CDR3 region has 15 residues. In DNA, the CDR3 is TGTGCCACCAGCAGAGGAGGACAGGGTTACACTGAAGCTTTCTTT. This translates into CATSRGGQGYTEAFF.

There are a few counts of this clone. CDR3 bases: TGTGCCAGCCATACAGGGATCGACGAAAAACTGTTTTTT. Amino acid sequence: CASHTGIDEKLFF. The chain is built from TRBV2 and TRBJ1-4; D possibly corresponds to TRBD1 (6 bases). V gave up 8 bases and J gave up 8 bases, with 15 bases separating them. CDR3 length: 13 residues. Germline CDR1 and CDR2: SNHLY and FYNNEI.

The chain recombines TRBV5-1 with TRBJ1-1, with no clear D. The CDR3 spans 12 residues. The V gene's germline CDR1 is SGHRS and CDR2 YFSETQ. V dropped 0 bases and J dropped 7 bases, with 7 bases sitting between them. The CDR3 bases are TGCGCCAGCAGCTTGGGTCGGGATGAAGCTTTCTTT. Protein product: CASSLGRDEAFF. Looking up the rest from reference TRBV5-1 and TRBJ1-1 gives the full variable domain: KAGVTQTPRYLIKTRGQQVTLSCSPISGHRSVSWYQQTPGQGLQFLFEYFSETQRNKGNFPGRFSGRQFSNSRSEMNVSTLELGDSALYLCASSLGRDEAFFGQGTRLTVV.

This clone was found once. The V gene is TRBV5-1, the J gene TRBJ1-6, with D tentatively TRBD1 (6 bases). The CDR3 has 16 residues. Trimming shortened V by 4 bases and J by 6 bases, and 17 bases separated the two germline ends. Germline CDR1 reads SGHRS; CDR2 reads YFSETQ. This chain's CDR3 is CASSVTRGTANSPLHF. CDR3 sequence (DNA): TGCGCCAGCAGCGTTACCAGGGGAACGGCTAATTCACCCCTCCACTTT.

J is TRBJ1-1 and V is TRBV28; 7 nucleotides match TRBD1. The CDR3 extends over 14 amino acids. V lost 6 bases and J lost 2; bases outside the gene matches: 6. CDR1 and CDR2 from the germline V gene are MDHEN and SYDVKM. CDR3 loop: CASSPGQLNTEAFF. DNA of the CDR3: TGTGCCAGCAGCCCGGGACAGTTAAACACTGAAGCTTTCTTT.